This TCR beta chain was recovered during a study of blood T cells in healthy people across ages. Every participating donor contributed about 10 milliliters of peripheral blood through a draw. A second roughly 7 to 11 cycle PCR used barcoded and J-beta primers. Via MiXCR, TCRdb re-called the 5' RACE reads, giving one row per CDR3 protein. The sample contains over 1,500,000 distinct CDR3 sequences, about 49% of which appear only once. CDR3 length equals 12 residues. Looked up from germline, CDR1 is SQVTM and CDR2 is ANQGSEA. V lost 4 bases and J 0 bases, leaving 6 bases between the germline ends. In regard to this clonotype: The antigen remains unidentified.

Broader study findings: Investigators viewed diversity estimates from one million T cells as underestimates, the study reported.

The specimen sequenced was blood. The TCR was taken from a woman aged 40 to 55 in good health. V usage is TRBV29-1 and J usage is TRBJ1-2; D unclear. This CDR3 reads CSVGWANYGYTF. The CDR3 nucleotides read TGCAGCGTTGGTTGGGCTAACTATGGCTACACCTTC.